Shown below are 2 T cell receptor beta chains from a single sample sequenced in a study of blood T cell repertoires in COVID-19. Libraries were prepared by immunoSEQ multiplex PCR; TCRdb keeps only in-frame clonotypes and omits some of them. The table includes about 130,000 clones, around four fifths detected once. Material for sequencing was PBMCs or T cells enriched from blood (not recorded which). These TCRs come from a man aged 25-40 years who had recovered from COVID-19.

CDR3 coding DNA: TGCGCCAGCAGTGAGGCACAGGGACCAACTAATGAAAAACTGTTTTTT. Its translation is CASSEAQGPTNEKLFF. The chain combines TRBV10-2 with TRBJ1-4, with D tentatively TRBD1 (6 bases). From germline, CDR1 is WSHSY and CDR2 SAAADI. Between the trimmed V and J ends, which lost 2 bases and 0 bases, there was a span of 10 bases. The CDR3 consists of 16 residues.

J is TRBJ2-7 and V is TRBV18; the match to TRBD2 covers 9 bases. This CDR3 is 14 amino acids long. Germline V gene data show CDR1 as KGHSH and CDR2 as LQKENI. J was trimmed by 6 bases and V by 3 bases; bases with no gene match: 6. This chain's CDR3 is CASSPGGRVVEQYF. For the CDR3, the DNA is TGTGCCAGCTCACCCGGCGGGAGGGTTGTCGAGCAGTACTTC.